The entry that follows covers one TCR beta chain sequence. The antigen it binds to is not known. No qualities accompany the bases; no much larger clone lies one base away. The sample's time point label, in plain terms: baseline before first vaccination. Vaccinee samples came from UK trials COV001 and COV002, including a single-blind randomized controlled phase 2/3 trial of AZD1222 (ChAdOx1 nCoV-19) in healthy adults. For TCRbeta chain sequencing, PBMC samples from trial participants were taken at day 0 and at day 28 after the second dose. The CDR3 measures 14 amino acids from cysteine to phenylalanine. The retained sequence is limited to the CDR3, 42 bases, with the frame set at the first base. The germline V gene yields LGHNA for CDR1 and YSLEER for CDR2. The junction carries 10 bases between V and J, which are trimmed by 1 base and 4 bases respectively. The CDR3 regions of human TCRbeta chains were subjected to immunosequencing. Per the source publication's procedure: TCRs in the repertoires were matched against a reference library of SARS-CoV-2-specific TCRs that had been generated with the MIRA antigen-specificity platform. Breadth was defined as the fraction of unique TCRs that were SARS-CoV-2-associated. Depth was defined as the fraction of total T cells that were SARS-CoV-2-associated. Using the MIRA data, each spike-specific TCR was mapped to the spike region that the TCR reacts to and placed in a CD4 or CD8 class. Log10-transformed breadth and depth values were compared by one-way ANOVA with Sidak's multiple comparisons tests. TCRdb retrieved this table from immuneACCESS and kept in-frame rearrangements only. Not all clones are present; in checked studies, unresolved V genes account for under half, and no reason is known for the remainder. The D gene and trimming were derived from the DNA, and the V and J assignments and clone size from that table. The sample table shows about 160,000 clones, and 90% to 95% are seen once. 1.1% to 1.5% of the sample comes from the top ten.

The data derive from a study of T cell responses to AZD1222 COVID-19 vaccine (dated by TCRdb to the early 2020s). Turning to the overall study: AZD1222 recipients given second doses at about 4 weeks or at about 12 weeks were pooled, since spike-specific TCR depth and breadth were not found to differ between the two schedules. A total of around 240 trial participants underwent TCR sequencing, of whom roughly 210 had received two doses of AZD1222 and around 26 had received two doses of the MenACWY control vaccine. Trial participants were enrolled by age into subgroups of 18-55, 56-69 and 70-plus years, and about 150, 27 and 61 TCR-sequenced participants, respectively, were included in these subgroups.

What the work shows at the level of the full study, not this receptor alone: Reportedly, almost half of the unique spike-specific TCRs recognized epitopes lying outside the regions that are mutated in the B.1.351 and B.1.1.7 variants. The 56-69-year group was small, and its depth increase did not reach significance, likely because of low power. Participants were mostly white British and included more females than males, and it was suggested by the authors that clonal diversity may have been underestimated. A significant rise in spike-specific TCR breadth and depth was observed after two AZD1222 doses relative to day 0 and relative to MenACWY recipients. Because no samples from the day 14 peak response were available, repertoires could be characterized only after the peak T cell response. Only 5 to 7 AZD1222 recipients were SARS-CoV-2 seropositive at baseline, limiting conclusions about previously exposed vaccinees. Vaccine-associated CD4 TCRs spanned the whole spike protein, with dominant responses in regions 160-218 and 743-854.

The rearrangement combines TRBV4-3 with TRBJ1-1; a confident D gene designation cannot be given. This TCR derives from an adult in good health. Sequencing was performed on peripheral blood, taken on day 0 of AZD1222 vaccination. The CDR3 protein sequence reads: CASSQGRLGTEAFF. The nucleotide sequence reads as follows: TGCGCCAGCAGCCAAGGAAGGCTGGGCACTGAAGCTTTCTTT.